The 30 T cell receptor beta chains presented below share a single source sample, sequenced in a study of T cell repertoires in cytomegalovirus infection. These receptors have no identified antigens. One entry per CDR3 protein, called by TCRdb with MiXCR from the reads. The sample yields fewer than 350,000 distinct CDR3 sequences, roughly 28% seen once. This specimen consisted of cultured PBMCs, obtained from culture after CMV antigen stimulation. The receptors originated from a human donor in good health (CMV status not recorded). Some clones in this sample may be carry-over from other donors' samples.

CDR3 DNA: TGTGCCAGCAGTCCCCGATGGGGGGGCAATCAGCCCCAGCATTTT. This codes for CASSPRWGGNQPQHF. The rearrangement uses TRBV27 and TRBJ1-5; D may be TRBD1 (5 bases). Germline V lookup: CDR1 MNHEY, CDR2 SMNVEV (reference sequence). Trimming cost V 5 bases and J 2 bases, with 13 bases left between them. This CDR3 comprises 15 residues.

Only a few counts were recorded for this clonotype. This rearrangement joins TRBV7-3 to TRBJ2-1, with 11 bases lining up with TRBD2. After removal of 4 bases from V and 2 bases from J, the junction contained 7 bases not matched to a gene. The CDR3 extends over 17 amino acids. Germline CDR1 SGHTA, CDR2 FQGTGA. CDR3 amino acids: CASSSSPGLAAYNEQFF. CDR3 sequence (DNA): TGTGCCAGCAGCTCGTCCCCGGGACTAGCGGCCTACAATGAGCAGTTCTTC.

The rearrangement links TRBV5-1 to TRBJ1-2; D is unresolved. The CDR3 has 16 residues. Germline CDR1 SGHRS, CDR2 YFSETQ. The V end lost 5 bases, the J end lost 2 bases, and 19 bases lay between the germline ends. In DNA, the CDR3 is TGCGCCAGCAGTCCTCTACCCCACGACGGCAACTATGGCTACACCTTC. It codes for CASSPLPHDGNYGYTF.

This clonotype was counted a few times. The CDR3 is CAISGGAGNQPQHF. CDR3 sequence (DNA): TGTGCCATCAGTGGTGGGGCGGGCAATCAGCCCCAGCATTTT. The V call is TRBV10-3, the J call TRBJ1-5; TRBD1 might be the D (5 bases). Trimming stripped 4 bases from V and 2 bases from J, with 9 bases between. Germline CDR1 reads ENHRY; CDR2 reads SYGVKD. The CDR3 spans 14 residues.

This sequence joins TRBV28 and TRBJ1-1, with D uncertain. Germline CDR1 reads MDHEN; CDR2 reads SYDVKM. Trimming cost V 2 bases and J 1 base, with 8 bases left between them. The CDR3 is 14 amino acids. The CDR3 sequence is CASSLKVPNTEAFF. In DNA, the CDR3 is TGTGCCAGCAGTTTAAAAGTCCCGAACACTGAAGCTTTCTTT.

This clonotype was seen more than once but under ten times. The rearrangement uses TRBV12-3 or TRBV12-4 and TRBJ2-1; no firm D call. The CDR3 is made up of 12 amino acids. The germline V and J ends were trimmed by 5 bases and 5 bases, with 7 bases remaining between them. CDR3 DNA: TGTGCCAGCAGTCGAACTAACAATGAGCAGTTCTTC. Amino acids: CASSRTNNEQFF.

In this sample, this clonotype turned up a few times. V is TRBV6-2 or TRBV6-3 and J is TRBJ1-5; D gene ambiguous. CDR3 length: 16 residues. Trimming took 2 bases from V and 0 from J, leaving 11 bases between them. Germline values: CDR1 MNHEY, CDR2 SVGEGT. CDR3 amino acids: CASSYAASYSNQPQHF. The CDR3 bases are TGTGCCAGCAGTTACGCGGCCTCCTATAGCAATCAGCCCCAGCATTTT.

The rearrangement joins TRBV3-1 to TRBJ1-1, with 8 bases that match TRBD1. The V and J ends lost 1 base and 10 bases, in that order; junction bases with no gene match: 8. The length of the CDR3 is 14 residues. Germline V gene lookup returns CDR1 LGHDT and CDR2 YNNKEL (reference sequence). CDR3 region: CASSQVYGTGRAFF. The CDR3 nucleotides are TGTGCCAGCAGCCAAGTTTACGGGACAGGTAGAGCTTTCTTT.

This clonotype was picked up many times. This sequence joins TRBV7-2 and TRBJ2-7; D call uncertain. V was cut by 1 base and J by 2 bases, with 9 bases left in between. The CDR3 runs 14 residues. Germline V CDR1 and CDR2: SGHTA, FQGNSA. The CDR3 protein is CASSLGPPPYEQYF. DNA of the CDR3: TGTGCCAGCAGCTTAGGTCCTCCTCCCTACGAGCAGTACTTC.

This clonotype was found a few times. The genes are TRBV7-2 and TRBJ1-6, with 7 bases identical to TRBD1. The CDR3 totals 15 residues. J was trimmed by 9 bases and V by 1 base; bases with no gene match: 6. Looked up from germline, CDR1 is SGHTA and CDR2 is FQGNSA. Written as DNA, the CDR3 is TGTGCCAGCAGCTTAGTTCCAGGGGGAGGTTCACCCCTCCACTTT. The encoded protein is CASSLVPGGGSPLHF.

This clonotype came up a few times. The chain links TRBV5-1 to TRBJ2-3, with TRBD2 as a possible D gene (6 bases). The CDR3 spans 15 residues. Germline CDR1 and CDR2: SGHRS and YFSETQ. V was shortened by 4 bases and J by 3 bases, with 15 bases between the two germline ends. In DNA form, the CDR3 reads TGCGCCAGCAGCGCCGGGACTGGGGGGACAGATACGCAGTATTTT. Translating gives CASSAGTGGTDTQYF. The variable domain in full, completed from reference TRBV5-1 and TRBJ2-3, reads KAGVTQTPRYLIKTRGQQVTLSCSPISGHRSVSWYQQTPGQGLQFLFEYFSETQRNKGNFPGRFSGRQFSNSRSEMNVSTLELGDSALYLCASSAGTGGTDTQYFGPGTRLTVL.

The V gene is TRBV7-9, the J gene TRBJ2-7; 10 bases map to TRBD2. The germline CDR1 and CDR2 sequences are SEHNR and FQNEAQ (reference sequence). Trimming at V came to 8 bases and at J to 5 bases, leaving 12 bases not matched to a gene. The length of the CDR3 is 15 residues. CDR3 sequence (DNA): TGTGCCAGCGGCGAACCTAGCGGGAGTGTAAACGAGCAGTACTTC. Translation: CASGEPSGSVNEQYF.

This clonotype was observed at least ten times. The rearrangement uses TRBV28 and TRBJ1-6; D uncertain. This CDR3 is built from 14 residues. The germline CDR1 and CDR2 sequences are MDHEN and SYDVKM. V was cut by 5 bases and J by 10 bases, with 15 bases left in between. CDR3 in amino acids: CASSLLSSGSPLHF. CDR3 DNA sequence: TGTGCCAGCAGTCTATTATCTTCTGGGTCACCCCTCCACTTT. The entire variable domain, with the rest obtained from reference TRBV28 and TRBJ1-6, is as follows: DVKVTQSSRYLVKRTGEKVFLECVQDMDHENMFWYRQDPGLGLRLIYFSYDVKMKEKGDIPEGYSVSREKKERFSLILESASTNQTSMYLCASSLLSSGSPLHFGNGTRLTVT.

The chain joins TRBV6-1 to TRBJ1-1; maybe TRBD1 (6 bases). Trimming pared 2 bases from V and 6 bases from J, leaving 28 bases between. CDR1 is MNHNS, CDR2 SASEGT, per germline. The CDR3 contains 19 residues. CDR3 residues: CASSEMGGAGVGNLAEAFF. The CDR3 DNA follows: TGTGCCAGCAGTGAAATGGGGGGGGCGGGAGTGGGGAATTTAGCTGAAGCTTTCTTT.

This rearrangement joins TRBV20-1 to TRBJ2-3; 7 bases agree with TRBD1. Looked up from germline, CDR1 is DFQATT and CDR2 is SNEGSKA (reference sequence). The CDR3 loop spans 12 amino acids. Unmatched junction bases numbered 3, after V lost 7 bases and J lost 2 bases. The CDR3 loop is CSEQGTTDTQYF. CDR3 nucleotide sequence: TGCAGTGAACAGGGGACCACAGATACGCAGTATTTT.

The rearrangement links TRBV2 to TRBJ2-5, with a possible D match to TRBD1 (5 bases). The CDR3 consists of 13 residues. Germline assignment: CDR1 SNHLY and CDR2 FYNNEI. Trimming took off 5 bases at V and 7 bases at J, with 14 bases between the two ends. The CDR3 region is CASSQTDLWTQYF. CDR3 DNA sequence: TGTGCCAGCAGTCAGACAGATCTGTGGACCCAGTACTTC.

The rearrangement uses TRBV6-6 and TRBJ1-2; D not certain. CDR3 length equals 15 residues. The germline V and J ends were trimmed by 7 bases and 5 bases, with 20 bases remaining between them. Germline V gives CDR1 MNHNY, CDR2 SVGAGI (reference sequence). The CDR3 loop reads CASTKGGNSHYGYTF. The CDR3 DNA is TGTGCCAGCACCAAAGGCGGGAACTCTCATTATGGCTACACCTTC.

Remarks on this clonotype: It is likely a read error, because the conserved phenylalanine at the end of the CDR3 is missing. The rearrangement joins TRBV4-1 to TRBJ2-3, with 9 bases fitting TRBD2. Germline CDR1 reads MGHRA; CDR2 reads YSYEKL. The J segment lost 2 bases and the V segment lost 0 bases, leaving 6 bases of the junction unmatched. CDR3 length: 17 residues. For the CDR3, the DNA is TGCGCCAGCAGCCAAGAAGGCCCTAGCGGGGTCACAGATACGCAGTATTAT. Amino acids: CASSQEGPSGVTDTQYY.

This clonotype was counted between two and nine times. In DNA form, the CDR3 reads TGTGCCAGCGGGACTAGCGGTTACTACGAGCAGTACTTC. Protein product: CASGTSGYYEQYF. The chain couples TRBV6-1 to TRBJ2-7; 11 nucleotides agree with TRBD2. This CDR3 is built from 13 residues. V shed 8 bases, J shed 3 bases, and the junction held 3 bases outside the gene matches. Germline loops: CDR1 MNHNS, CDR2 SASEGT.

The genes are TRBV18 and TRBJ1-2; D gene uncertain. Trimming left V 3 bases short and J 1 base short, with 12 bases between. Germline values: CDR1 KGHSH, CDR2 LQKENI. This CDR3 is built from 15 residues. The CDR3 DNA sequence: TGTGCCAGCTCACCGGGAAGTGAGATTAACTATGGCTACACCTTC. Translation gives CASSPGSEINYGYTF.

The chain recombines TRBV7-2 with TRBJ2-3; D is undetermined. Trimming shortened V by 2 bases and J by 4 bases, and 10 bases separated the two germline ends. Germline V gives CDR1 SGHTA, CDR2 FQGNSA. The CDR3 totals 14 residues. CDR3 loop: CASSLSAAADTQYF. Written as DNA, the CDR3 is TGTGCCAGCAGCTTATCTGCGGCCGCAGATACGCAGTATTTT.

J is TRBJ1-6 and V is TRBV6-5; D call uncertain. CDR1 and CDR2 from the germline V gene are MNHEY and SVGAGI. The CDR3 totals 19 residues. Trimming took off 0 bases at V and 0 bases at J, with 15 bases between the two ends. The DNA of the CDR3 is TGTGCCAGCAGTTACTCGATAAATCCGGCCAGCTCCTATAATTCACCCCTCCACTTT. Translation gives CASSYSINPASSYNSPLHF.

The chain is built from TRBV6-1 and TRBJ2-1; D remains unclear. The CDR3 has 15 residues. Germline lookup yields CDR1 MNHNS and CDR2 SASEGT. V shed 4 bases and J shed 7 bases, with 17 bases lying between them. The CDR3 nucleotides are TGTGCCAGCAGTGGCACAGCCTCGGTTAGTAATGAGCAGTTCTTC. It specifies CASSGTASVSNEQFF.

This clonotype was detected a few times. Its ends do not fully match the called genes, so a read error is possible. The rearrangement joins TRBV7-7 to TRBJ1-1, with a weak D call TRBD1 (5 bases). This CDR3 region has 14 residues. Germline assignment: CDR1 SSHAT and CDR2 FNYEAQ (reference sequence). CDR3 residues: CASSLRWRDCKAFF. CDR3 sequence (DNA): TGTGCTAGCAGCTTAAGGTGGAGGGACTGTAAAGCTTTCTTT.

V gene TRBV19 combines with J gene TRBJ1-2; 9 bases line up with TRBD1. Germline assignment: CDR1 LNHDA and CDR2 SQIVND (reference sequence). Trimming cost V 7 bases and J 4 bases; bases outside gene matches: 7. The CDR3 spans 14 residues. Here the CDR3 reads CASTGRDRVYGYTF. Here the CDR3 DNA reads TGTGCCAGTACCGGCCGGGACAGGGTCTATGGCTACACCTTC.

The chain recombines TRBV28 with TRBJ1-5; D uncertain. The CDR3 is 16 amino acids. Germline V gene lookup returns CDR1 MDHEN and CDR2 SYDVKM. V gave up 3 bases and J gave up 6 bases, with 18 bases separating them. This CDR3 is CASSFPGRVLFQPQHF. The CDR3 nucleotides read TGTGCCAGCAGTTTTCCCGGACGGGTCCTATTTCAGCCCCAGCATTTT.

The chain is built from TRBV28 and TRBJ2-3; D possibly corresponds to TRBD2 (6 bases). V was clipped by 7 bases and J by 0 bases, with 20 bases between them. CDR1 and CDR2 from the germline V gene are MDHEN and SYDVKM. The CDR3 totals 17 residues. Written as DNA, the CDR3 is TGTGCCAGCACAAGAGTGTATATTAGCGGAAGCACAGATACGCAGTATTTT. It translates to CASTRVYISGSTDTQYF.

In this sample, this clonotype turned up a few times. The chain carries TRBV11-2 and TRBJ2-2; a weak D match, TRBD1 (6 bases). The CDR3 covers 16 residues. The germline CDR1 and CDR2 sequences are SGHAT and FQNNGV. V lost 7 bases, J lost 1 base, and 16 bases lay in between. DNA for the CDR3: TGTGCCAGCACCGATACAGGGCCCATGAACACCGGGGAGCTGTTTTTT. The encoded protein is CASTDTGPMNTGELFF.

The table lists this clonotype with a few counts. The CDR3 spells CASNTTAGTGMIEKLFF. DNA of the CDR3: TGTGCCAGCAATACCACCGCCGGGACAGGGATGATTGAAAAACTGTTTTTT. The V and J genes are TRBV11-3 and TRBJ1-4, with 9 bases matching TRBD1. The CDR3 is 17 amino acids. The trim removed 7 bases at V and 7 bases at J, leaving 16 bases unmatched. Germline V gene data show CDR1 as SGHNT and CDR2 as YENEEA.

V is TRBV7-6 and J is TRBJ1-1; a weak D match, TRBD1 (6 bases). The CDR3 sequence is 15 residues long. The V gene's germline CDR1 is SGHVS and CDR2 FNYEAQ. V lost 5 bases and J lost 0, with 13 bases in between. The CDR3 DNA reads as TGTGCCAGCAGCCCTAGACAGGCGATGAACACTGAAGCTTTCTTT. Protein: CASSPRQAMNTEAFF. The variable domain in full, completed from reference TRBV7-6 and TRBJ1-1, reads GAGVSQSPRYKVTKRGQDVALRCDPISGHVSLYWYRQALGQGPEFLTYFNYEAQQDKSGLPNDRFSAERPEGSISTLTIQRTEQRDSAMYRCASSPRQAMNTEAFFGQGTRLTVV.